The T cell receptor (beta chain) described here comes from a study of PD-L1 blockade in urothelial cancer. The table came from immunoSEQ multiplex PCR; TCRdb's copy has only in-frame clones and leaves some out. The table records roughly 60,000 clones, around 79% of them present only once. Per germline, CDR1 SEHNR and CDR2 FQNEAQ (reference sequence). With 3 bases removed from V and 1 base from J, the gap between germline ends came to 16 bases. The CDR3 spans 17 residues. V and J are TRBV7-9 and TRBJ2-1; a possible D gene is TRBD1 (5 bases). Here the sequenced sample was PBMCs, taken around atezolizumab (anti-PD-L1) treatment. This sequence was found in a man in his 70s with urothelial cancer. CDR3 region: CASSFGTGERSYNEQFF. The DNA of the CDR3 is TGTGCCAGCAGCTTCGGAACAGGCGAAAGATCCTACAATGAGCAGTTCTTC.